This section outlines one TCR beta chain sequence together with its context. The antigen is unknown. This sample was taken from a study of T cell responses to AZD1222 COVID-19 vaccine. General study points: The study identified only five or six AZD1222 recipients as seropositive at baseline. Vaccination with two AZD1222 doses was followed by a rise in Spike-specific TCR breadth and depth.

CDR1 and CDR2 from the germline V gene are MNHEY and SVGAGI. This CDR3 has 12 amino acids. The ends were cut back, 7 bases at V and 9 bases at J, with 13 bases in the middle. TCRdb's table, derived via immunoSEQ multiplex PCR, lists solely in-frame clones and lacks some. The sample contains some 190,000 clones, 75% to 90% of which appear only once. The sequence was collected from an adult in good health. This rearrangement joins TRBV6-5 to TRBJ1-5; weak D call: TRBD1 (5 bases). The source material was peripheral blood, sampled on day 0 of AZD1222 vaccination. The CDR3 loop reads CASKGRARPQHF. CDR3 nucleotide sequence: TGTGCCAGCAAGGGCAGGGCTCGGCCCCAGCATTTT.